This T cell receptor beta chain was obtained from a study of T-cell memory formation after mild COVID-19. TCRdb reanalysed the 5' RACE reads using MiXCR and keeps one entry per CDR3 protein. Altogether roughly 110,000 distinct CDR3 sequences are present, about 15% being singletons, with the ten largest covering 25% to 30%. Study results and caveats: Contracting clones, day 15 to 85, had balanced CD4/CD8, and later expanders favored CD4+.

The V and J ends lost 6 bases and 8 bases respectively, with 22 bases between them. The CDR3 is made up of 15 amino acids. The germline gives CDR1 MNHNS, CDR2 SASEGT. On this clonotype: Its cognate antigen is unknown.

The chain uses TRBV6-1 and TRBJ1-2; D possibly corresponds to TRBD1 (6 bases). This receptor was obtained from an adult woman who had mild COVID-19 (a few samples of this study predate the infection). Cell type and time point are not known. What was sequenced was PBMCs or a T cell subset sorted from them (not recorded which). CDR3 in DNA: TGTGCCAGCAGCGCTGGGACATCCCCTTGGCAAGGCTACACCTTC. This translates into CASSAGTSPWQGYTF.